The 12 T cell receptor beta chains presented below share a single source sample, sequenced in a study of OX40 agonist ivuxolimab in advanced cancers. Produced via immunoSEQ multiplex PCR; TCRdb's table is partial and in-frame only. Of 72,000 or so clones listed, 87% are singletons. This sample comprised CD4+ or CD8+ T cells sorted from blood, obtained in a trial of the OX40 agonist ivuxolimab. These receptors were collected from an adult with an advanced solid tumor such as melanoma, head and neck, liver or kidney cancer.

CDR3 in amino acids: CASTSDTSSYEQYF. The DNA for the CDR3 is TGTGCCAGCACCTCCGACACGAGCTCCTACGAGCAGTACTTC. V is TRBV7-8 and J is TRBJ2-7, with unresolved D. The CDR3 covers 14 residues. V was cut by 7 bases and J by 0 bases, with 13 bases left in between. Germline loops: CDR1 SGHVS, CDR2 FQNEAQ.

This clone occurred a few times. This chain connects TRBV7-9 to TRBJ1-5; D is unclear. The CDR3 runs to 12 residues. Trimming took off 1 base at V and 5 bases at J, with 3 bases between the two ends. CDR1 is SEHNR, CDR2 FQNEAQ, per germline (reference sequence). The CDR3 bases are TGTGCCAGCAGCTTAGGTTATCAGCCCCAGCATTTT. This sequence encodes CASSLGYQPQHF.

The V gene is TRBV5-6, the J gene TRBJ1-5; D perhaps matches TRBD1 (6 bases). Germline CDR1 and CDR2: SGHDT and YYEEEE. V lost 0 bases, J lost 6 bases, and 10 bases lay in between. This CDR3 spans 14 amino acids. The CDR3 DNA follows: TGTGCCAGCAGCTTGGGTCAGGGGAGTCAGCCCCAGCATTTT. Amino acid sequence: CASSLGQGSQPQHF.

The chain couples TRBV11-2 to TRBJ2-7; 12 nucleotides match TRBD2. V was pared by 1 base and J by 2 bases, with 0 bases of the junction left unmatched. Germline V gives CDR1 SGHAT, CDR2 FQNNGV. The CDR3 has 15 amino acids. CDR3 DNA: TGTGCCAGCAGCTTAGGGACTAGCGGGGCCTACGAGCAGTACTTC. Its protein is CASSLGTSGAYEQYF.

The V and J genes are TRBV5-1 and TRBJ1-1, with D hard to call. Looked up from germline, CDR1 is SGHRS and CDR2 is YFSETQ. The length of the CDR3 is 15 residues. V lost 0 bases and J lost 0, with 9 bases in between. The CDR3 sequence: CASSLGPNVNTEAFF. The CDR3, as DNA: TGCGCCAGCAGCTTGGGCCCCAACGTGAACACTGAAGCTTTCTTT.

V usage is TRBV28 and J usage is TRBJ2-7; D uncertain. The V gene's germline CDR1 is MDHEN and CDR2 SYDVKM. V shed 2 bases and J shed 3 bases, with 11 bases lying between them. The CDR3 has 14 residues. The CDR3 spells CASSLPGLNYEQYF. The DNA of the CDR3 is TGTGCCAGCAGTTTACCAGGCCTAAACTACGAGCAGTACTTC.

This clone is medium-sized by share. The J gene is TRBJ2-5, the V gene TRBV20-1; unclear D gene. CDR3 length: 11 amino acids. Germline V gives CDR1 DFQATT, CDR2 SNEGSKA (reference sequence). V lost 5 bases and J lost 7, with 11 bases in between. The chain's CDR3 is CSAPSGGTQYF. Written as DNA, the CDR3 is TGCAGTGCTCCCTCCGGCGGGACCCAGTACTTC.

V and J are TRBV4-2 and TRBJ2-1, with D perhaps TRBD1 (6 bases). The V end lost 5 bases, the J end lost 7 bases, and 18 bases lay between the germline ends. Germline-derived CDR1 and CDR2 are LGHNA and YNFKEQ. The CDR3 is 15 amino acids. As DNA, the CDR3 is TGTGCCAGCAGCAGGGGAGAGGGGGTTGGGAATGAGCAGTTCTTC. It codes for CASSRGEGVGNEQFF.

The rearrangement links TRBV5-1 to TRBJ2-5, with D perhaps TRBD1 (5 bases). V gave up 0 bases and J gave up 7 bases, with 19 bases separating them. The CDR3 sequence is 16 residues long. The germline V gene has CDR1 SGHRS and CDR2 YFSETQ. The CDR3 DNA follows: TGCGCCAGCAGCTTGGGTTTGGTGCCAGGGCGGTCGACCCAGTACTTC. Translation: CASSLGLVPGRSTQYF.

The chain uses TRBV28 and TRBJ1-4; D gene uncertain. There are 12 residues in the CDR3. Trimming shortened V by 7 bases and J by 4 bases, and 7 bases separated the two germline ends. Germline V gives CDR1 MDHEN, CDR2 SYDVKM. CDR3 sequence (DNA): TGTGCCAGCAACGGCTTTAATGAAAAACTGTTTTTT. Residues: CASNGFNEKLFF.

The chain uses TRBV28 and TRBJ2-7; a weak D match, TRBD1 (6 bases). Germline V lookup: CDR1 MDHEN, CDR2 SYDVKM. The germline V and J ends were trimmed by 4 bases and 5 bases, with 15 bases remaining between them. The CDR3 contains 14 residues. CDR3: CASSSYRVGHEQYF. CDR3 bases: TGTGCCAGCAGTTCCTACAGGGTCGGACACGAGCAGTACTTC.

V usage is TRBV6-1 and J usage is TRBJ2-1, with 9 bases lining up with TRBD1. The J segment lost 9 bases and the V segment lost 4 bases, leaving 10 bases of the junction unmatched. The length of the CDR3 is 15 residues. Germline CDR1 is MNHNS and CDR2 is SASEGT. The CDR3 bases are TGTGCCAGCAGTGTATTAACAGGGGGCGGAGGTGAGCAGTTCTTC. Translation: CASSVLTGGGGEQFF.